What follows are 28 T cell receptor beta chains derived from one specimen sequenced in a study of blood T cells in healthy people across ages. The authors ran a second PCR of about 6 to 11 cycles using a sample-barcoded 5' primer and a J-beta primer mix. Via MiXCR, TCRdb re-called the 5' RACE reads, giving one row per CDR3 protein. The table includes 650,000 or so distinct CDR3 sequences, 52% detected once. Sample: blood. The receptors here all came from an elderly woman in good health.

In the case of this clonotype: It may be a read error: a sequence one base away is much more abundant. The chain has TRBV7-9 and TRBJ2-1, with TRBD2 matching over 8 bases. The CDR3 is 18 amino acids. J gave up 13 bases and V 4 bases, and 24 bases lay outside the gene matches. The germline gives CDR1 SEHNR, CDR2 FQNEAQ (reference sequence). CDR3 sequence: CASSSTASGPTLQETQFF. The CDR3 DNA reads TGTGCCAGCAGCTCAACGGCTAGCGGGCCTACACTTCAAGAGACCCAGTTCTTC.

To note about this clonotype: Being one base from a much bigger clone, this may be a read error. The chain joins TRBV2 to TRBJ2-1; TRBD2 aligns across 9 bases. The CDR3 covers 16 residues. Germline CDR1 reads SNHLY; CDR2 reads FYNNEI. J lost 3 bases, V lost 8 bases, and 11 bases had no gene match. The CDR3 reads CASGALAGGRYNEQFF. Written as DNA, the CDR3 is TGTGCCAGCGGTGCCCTTGCGGGGGGGCGCTACAATGAGCAGTTCTTC.

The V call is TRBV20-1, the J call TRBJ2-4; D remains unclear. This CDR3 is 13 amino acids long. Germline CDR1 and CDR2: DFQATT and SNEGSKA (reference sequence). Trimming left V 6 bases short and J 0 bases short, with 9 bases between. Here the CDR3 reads CSAPGLAKNIQYF. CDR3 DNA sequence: TGCAGTGCCCCAGGATTAGCCAAAAACATTCAGTACTTC.

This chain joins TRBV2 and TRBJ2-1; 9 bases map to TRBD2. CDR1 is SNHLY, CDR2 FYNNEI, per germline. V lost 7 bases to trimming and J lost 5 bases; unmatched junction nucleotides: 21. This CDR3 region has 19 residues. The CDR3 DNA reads TGTGCCAGCACCCGGACTCCCGGAGGGATAGCGGGGGCCCACAATGAGCAGTTCTTC. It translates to CASTRTPGGIAGAHNEQFF.

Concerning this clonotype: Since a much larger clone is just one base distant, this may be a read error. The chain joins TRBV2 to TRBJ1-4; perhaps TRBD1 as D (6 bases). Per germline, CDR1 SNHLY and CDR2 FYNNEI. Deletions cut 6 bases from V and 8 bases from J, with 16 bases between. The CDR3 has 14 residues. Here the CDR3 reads CASRVDSVLEKLFF. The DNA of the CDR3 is TGTGCCAGCAGGGTGGACAGCGTATTGGAAAAACTGTTTTTT.

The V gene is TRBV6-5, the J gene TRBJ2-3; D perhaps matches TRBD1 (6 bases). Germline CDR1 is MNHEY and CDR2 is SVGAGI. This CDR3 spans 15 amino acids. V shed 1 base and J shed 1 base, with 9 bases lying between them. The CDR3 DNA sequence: TGTGCCAGCAGTTACTTGGCAGGGGGCACAGATACGCAGTATTTT. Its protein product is CASSYLAGGTDTQYF.

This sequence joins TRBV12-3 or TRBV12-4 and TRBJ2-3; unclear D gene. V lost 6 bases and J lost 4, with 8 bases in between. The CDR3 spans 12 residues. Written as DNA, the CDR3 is TGTGCCAGCAGACCGGTCGCAGATACGCAGTATTTT. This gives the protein CASRPVADTQYF.

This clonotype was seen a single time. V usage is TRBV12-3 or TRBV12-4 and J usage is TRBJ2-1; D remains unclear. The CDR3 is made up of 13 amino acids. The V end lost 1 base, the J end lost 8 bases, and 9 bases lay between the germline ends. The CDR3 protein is CASSLDLWDEQFF. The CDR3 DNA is TGTGCCAGCAGTTTAGACCTCTGGGATGAGCAGTTCTTC.

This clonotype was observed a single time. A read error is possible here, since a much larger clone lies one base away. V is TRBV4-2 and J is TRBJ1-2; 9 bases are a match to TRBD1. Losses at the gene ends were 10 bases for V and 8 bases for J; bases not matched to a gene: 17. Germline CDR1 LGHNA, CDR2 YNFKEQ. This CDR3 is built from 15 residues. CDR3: CAISLPGQGTWGYTF. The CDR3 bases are TGTGCCATCTCCCTTCCGGGACAGGGCACCTGGGGCTACACCTTC.

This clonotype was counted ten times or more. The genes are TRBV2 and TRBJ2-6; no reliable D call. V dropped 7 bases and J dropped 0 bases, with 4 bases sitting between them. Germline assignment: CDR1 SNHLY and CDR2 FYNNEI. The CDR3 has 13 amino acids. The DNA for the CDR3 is TGTGCCAGCATGGACTCTGGGGCCAACGTCCTGACTTTC. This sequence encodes CASMDSGANVLTF.

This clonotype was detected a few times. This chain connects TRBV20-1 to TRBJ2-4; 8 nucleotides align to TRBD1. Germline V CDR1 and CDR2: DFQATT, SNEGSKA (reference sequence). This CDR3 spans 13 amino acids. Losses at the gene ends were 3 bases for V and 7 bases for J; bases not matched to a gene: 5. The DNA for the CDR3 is TGCAGTGCTAGGAGGACAGGGTGGAACATTCAGTACTTC. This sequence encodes CSARRTGWNIQYF.

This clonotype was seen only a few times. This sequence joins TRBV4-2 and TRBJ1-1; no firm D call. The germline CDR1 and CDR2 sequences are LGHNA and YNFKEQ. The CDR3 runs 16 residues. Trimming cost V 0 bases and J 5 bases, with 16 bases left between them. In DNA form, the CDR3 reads TGTGCCAGCAGCCAAGATGGCGGCGGGCGTTGGACTGAAGCTTTCTTT. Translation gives CASSQDGGGRWTEAFF.

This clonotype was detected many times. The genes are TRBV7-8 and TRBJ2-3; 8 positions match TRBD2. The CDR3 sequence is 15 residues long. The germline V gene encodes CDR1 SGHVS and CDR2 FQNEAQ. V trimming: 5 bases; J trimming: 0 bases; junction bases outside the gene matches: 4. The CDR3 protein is CASSTSGISTDTQYF. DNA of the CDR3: TGTGCCAGCAGCACTAGCGGAATTAGCACAGATACGCAGTATTTT.

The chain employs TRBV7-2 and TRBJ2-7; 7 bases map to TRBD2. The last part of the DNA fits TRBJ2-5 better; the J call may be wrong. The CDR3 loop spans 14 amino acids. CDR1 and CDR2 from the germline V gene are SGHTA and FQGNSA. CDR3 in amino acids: CASSTQRGGETQYF. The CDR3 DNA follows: TGTGCCAGCAGCACCCAGCGCGGGGGAGAGACCCAGTACTTC.

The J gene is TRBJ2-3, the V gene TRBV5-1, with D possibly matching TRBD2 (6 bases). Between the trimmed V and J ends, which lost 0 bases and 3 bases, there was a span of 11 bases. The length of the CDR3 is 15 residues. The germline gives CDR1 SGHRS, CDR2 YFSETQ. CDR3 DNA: TGCGCCAGCAGCTTGGCTCCCCTAGCGACAGATACGCAGTATTTT. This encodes CASSLAPLATDTQYF.

CDR3 sequence (DNA): TGTGCCAGCAGACCCCGAGGACAGGGTTCTAGGTCCTACGAGCAGTACTTC. Its translation is CASRPRGQGSRSYEQYF. The chain combines TRBV28 with TRBJ2-7; 8 positions agree with TRBD1. Germline trimming cut 6 bases from V and 1 base from J; bases unmatched to any gene: 14. Germline values: CDR1 MDHEN, CDR2 SYDVKM. The CDR3 length is 17 residues.

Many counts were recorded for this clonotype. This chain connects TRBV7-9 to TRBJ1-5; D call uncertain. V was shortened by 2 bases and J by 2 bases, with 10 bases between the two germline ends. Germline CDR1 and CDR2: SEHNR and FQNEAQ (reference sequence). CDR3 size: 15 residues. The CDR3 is CASSLSGSGNQPQHF. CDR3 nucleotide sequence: TGTGCCAGCAGCTTAAGTGGCTCCGGCAATCAGCCCCAGCATTTT.

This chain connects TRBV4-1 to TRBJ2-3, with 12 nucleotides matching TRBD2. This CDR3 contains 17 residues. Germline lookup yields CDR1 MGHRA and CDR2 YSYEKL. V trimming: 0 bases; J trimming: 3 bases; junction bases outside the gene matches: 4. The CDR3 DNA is TGCGCCAGCAGCCAAGACTCGACTAGCGGGAGAACAGATACGCAGTATTTT. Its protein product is CASSQDSTSGRTDTQYF.

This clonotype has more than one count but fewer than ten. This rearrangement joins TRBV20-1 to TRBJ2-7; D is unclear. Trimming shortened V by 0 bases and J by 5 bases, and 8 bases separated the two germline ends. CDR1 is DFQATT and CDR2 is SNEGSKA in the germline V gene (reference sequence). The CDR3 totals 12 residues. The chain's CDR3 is CSARDRPDEQYF. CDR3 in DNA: TGCAGTGCTAGAGATCGTCCGGACGAGCAGTACTTC.

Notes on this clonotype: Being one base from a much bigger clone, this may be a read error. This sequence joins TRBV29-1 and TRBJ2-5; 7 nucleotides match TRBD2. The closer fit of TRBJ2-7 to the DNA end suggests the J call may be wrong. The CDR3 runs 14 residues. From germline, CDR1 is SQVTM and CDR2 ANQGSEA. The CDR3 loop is CSVAGGGSEYEQYF. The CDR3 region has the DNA TGCAGCGTTGCGGGAGGAGGGTCCGAATACGAGCAGTACTTC.

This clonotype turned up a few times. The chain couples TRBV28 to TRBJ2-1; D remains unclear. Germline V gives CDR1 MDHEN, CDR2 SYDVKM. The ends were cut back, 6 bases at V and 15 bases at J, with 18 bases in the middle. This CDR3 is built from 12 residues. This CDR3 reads CASRPRQGRAFF. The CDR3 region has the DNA TGTGCCAGCAGGCCCCGACAAGGCAGAGCGTTCTTC. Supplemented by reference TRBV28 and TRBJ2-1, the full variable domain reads DVKVTQSSRYLVKRTGEKVFLECVQDMDHENMFWYRQDPGLGLRLIYFSYDVKMKEKGDIPEGYSVSREKKERFSLILESASTNQTSMYLCASRPRQGRAFFGPGTRLTVL.

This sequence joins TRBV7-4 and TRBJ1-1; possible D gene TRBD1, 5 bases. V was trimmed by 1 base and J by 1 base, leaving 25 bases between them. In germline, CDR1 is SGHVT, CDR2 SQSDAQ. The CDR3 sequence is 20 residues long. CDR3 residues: CASSLEPSRGPRGENTEAFF. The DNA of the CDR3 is TGTGCCAGCAGCTTAGAACCCTCTCGGGGACCTCGAGGGGAGAACACTGAAGCTTTCTTT.

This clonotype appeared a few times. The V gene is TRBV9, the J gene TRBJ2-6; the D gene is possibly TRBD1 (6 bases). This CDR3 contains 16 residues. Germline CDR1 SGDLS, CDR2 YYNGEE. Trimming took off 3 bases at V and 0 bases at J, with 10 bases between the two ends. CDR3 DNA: TGTGCCAGCAGCGCGAACAGGGCCTCTGGGGCCAACGTCCTGACTTTC. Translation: CASSANRASGANVLTF.

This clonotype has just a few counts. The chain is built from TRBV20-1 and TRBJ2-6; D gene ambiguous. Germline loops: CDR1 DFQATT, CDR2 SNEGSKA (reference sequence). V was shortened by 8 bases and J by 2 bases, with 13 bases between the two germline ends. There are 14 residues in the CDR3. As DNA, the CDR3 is TGCAGTACATACAGAGACCCTGGGGCCAACGTCCTGACTTTC. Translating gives CSTYRDPGANVLTF.

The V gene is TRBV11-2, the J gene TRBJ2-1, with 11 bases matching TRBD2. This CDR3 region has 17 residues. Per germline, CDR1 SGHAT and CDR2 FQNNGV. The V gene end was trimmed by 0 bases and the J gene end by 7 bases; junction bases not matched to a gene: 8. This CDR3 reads CASSLETTSGSWNEQFF. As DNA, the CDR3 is TGTGCCAGCAGCTTAGAGACTACTAGCGGGAGTTGGAATGAGCAGTTCTTC.

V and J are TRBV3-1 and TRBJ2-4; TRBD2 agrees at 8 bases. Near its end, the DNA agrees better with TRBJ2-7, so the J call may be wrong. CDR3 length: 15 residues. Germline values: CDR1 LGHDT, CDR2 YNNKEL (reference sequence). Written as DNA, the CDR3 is TGTGCCAGCAGCCATAGAGCGGGAGCCCCCTACGAGCAGTACTTC. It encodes CASSHRAGAPYEQYF.

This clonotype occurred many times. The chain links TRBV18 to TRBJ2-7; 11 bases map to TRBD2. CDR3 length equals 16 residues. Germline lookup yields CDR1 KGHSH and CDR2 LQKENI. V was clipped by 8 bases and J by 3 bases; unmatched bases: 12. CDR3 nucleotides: TGTGCCAGCCAAGGACTAGCGGGTCGGGATGGCTACGAGCAGTACTTC. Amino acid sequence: CASQGLAGRDGYEQYF.

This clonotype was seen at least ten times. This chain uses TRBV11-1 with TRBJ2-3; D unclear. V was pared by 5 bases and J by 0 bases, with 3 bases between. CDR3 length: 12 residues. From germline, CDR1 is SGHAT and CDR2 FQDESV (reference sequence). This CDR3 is CASSHSTDTQYF. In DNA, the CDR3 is TGTGCCAGCAGCCATAGCACAGATACGCAGTATTTT. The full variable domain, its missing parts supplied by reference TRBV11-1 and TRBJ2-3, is EAEVAQSPRYKITEKSQAVAFWCDPISGHATLYWYRQILGQGPELLVQFQDESVVDDSQLPKDRFSAERLKGVDSTLKIQPAELGDSAMYLCASSHSTDTQYFGPGTRLTVL.